The 25 T cell receptor beta chains in this list originate from one sample, sequenced in a study of blood T cells in healthy people across ages (dated by TCRdb to 2014 to 2015). Libraries were made using 5' RACE. The instrument given in TCRdb is Illumina HiSeq 2500. A second roughly 6 to 11 cycle PCR used a sample-barcoded 5' primer and a J-beta primer mix. TCRdb took the public reads, trimmed them with fastp at Q25, ran MiXCR for clone calling and kept in-frame beta chains. Entries are consolidated by CDR3 protein sequence, retaining the most common genes and DNA. In this sample the table shows 780,000 or so distinct CDR3 sequences, roughly 53% of which occur a single time. The top ten clonotypes cover under 50% of the sample. The material sequenced was blood. The receptor set was obtained from a man at least 80 years old in good health.

The rearrangement uses TRBV5-1 and TRBJ1-2; D gene ambiguous. Trimming took 0 bases from V and 2 from J, leaving 11 bases between them. This CDR3 comprises 15 residues. Germline CDR1 is SGHRS and CDR2 is YFSETQ. The CDR3 sequence is CASSLAGRENYGYTF. The CDR3, as DNA: TGCGCCAGCAGCTTGGCCGGACGGGAAAACTATGGCTACACCTTC.

The chain carries TRBV29-1 and TRBJ1-1; a possible D gene is TRBD1 (6 bases). Germline assignment: CDR1 SQVTM and CDR2 ANQGSEA. The CDR3 totals 12 residues. V was shortened by 6 bases and J by 4 bases, with 12 bases between the two germline ends. The CDR3 is CSVLRGVTEAFF. In nucleotides, the CDR3 is TGCAGCGTCCTGAGGGGGGTCACTGAAGCTTTCTTT.

This clonotype was observed a handful of times. The chain has TRBV20-1 and TRBJ2-4, with D perhaps given as TRBD1 or TRBD2 (5 bases each). The CDR3 runs 15 residues. In germline, CDR1 is DFQATT, CDR2 SNEGSKA (reference sequence). Trimming took off 0 bases at V and 0 bases at J, with 9 bases between the two ends. For the CDR3, the DNA is TGCAGTGCTAGAGACAGGGACCTAGCCAAAAACATTCAGTACTTC. It is translated as CSARDRDLAKNIQYF.

This chain links TRBV3-1 with TRBJ2-5; 8 nucleotides agree with TRBD1. J was trimmed by 5 bases and V by 0 bases; bases with no gene match: 8. The germline CDR1 and CDR2 sequences are LGHDT and YNNKEL (reference sequence). The CDR3 loop spans 16 amino acids. The CDR3 DNA is TGTGCCAGCAGCCAAGAAAGGCAGGGGGCACGGGAGACCCAGTACTTC. Its translation: CASSQERQGARETQYF.

This clonotype was observed a few times. V is TRBV5-1 and J is TRBJ2-1, with 9 bases matching TRBD2. Per germline, CDR1 SGHRS and CDR2 YFSETQ. Losses at the gene ends were 0 bases for V and 9 bases for J; bases not matched to a gene: 7. The CDR3 length is 15 residues. The CDR3 region is CASSLVGGRAGEQFF. The CDR3 coding sequence is TGCGCCAGCAGCTTGGTAGGCGGGAGGGCAGGTGAGCAGTTCTTC.

V gene TRBV18 combines with J gene TRBJ2-5; perhaps TRBD1 as D (5 bases). The germline gives CDR1 KGHSH, CDR2 LQKENI. V was shortened by 7 bases and J by 3 bases, with 12 bases between the two germline ends. The CDR3 is 13 amino acids. CDR3 sequence: CASFGQSKETQYF. CDR3 coding DNA: TGTGCCAGCTTCGGACAATCCAAAGAGACCCAGTACTTC.

This chain joins TRBV6-1 and TRBJ2-2; 11 bases are shared with TRBD2. The V and J ends lost 5 bases and 3 bases, in that order; junction bases with no gene match: 11. Germline V gives CDR1 MNHNS, CDR2 SASEGT. The CDR3 has 18 residues. The CDR3 reads CASSRGTSGRGDTGELFF. The CDR3 DNA reads TGTGCCAGCAGTCGCGGGACTAGCGGAAGGGGCGACACCGGGGAGCTGTTTTTT.

This clonotype was detected a few times. The chain is built from TRBV25-1 and TRBJ2-5, with 9 nucleotides matching TRBD1. The ends lost 5 bases at V and 5 bases at J; junction bases unmatched: 3. Germline CDR1 reads MGHDK; CDR2 reads SYGVNS. The CDR3 is made up of 13 amino acids. The CDR3 region is CASSSDRGETQYF. The CDR3 nucleotides read TGTGCCAGCAGTTCGGACAGGGGTGAGACCCAGTACTTC.

A few counts support this clonotype. This rearrangement joins TRBV14 to TRBJ2-1; 10 bases map to TRBD2. V lost 7 bases and J lost 8; bases outside the gene matches: 5. The germline gives CDR1 SGHDN, CDR2 FVKESK. This CDR3 has 13 amino acids. The CDR3 bases are TGTGCCAGCACCAGCGGGAGGGACGATGAGCAGTTCTTC. Its translation: CASTSGRDDEQFF. Variable domain in full (rest from reference TRBV14 and TRBJ2-1): EAGVTQFPSHSVIEKGQTVTLRCDPISGHDNLYWYRRVMGKEIKFLLHFVKESKQDESGMPNNRFLAERTGGTYSTLKVQPAELEDSGVYFCASTSGRDDEQFFGPGTRLTVL.

The chain joins TRBV5-5 to TRBJ1-1; a possible D gene is TRBD1 (6 bases). CDR3 length: 13 residues. Trimming took 6 bases from V and 6 from J, leaving 15 bases between them. Looked up from germline, CDR1 is SGHKS and CDR2 is YYEKEE (reference sequence). CDR3 residues: CASTPRGAAEAFF. The CDR3 DNA reads as TGTGCCAGCACCCCGAGGGGGGCGGCTGAAGCTTTCTTT.

This clonotype was counted only a few times. The chain carries TRBV29-1 and TRBJ2-5; 11 bases align to TRBD1. The ends lost 7 bases at V and 5 bases at J; junction bases unmatched: 6. There are 13 residues in the CDR3. The germline CDR1 and CDR2 sequences are SQVTM and ANQGSEA. CDR3 sequence (DNA): TGCAGCGACCGGACAGGGGGCTTTGAGACCCAGTACTTC. This sequence encodes CSDRTGGFETQYF.

The chain has TRBV18 and TRBJ1-3; possibly TRBD1 for D (5 bases). This CDR3 region has 16 residues. Germline V gene sequence: CDR1 KGHSH, CDR2 LQKENI. V was pared by 4 bases and J by 0 bases, with 13 bases between. This CDR3 is CASSLAGLISGNTIYF. The CDR3 bases are TGTGCCAGCTCACTAGCGGGACTCATCTCTGGAAACACCATATATTTT. Complete variable domain (other parts from reference TRBV18 and TRBJ1-3): NAGVMQNPRHLVRRRGQEARLRCSPMKGHSHVYWYRQLPEEGLKFMVYLQKENIIDESGMPKERFSAEFPKEGPSILRIQQVVRGDSAAYFCASSLAGLISGNTIYFGEGSWLTVV.

V usage is TRBV27 and J usage is TRBJ2-2; 8 nucleotides agree with TRBD2. Germline CDR1 and CDR2: MNHEY and SMNVEV (reference sequence). V trimming: 6 bases; J trimming: 6 bases; junction bases outside the gene matches: 18. The CDR3 runs 18 residues. CDR3: CASSYAGTSLSRAGELFF. The DNA for the CDR3 is TGTGCCAGCAGCTACGCCGGGACTAGTCTGTCCAGGGCCGGGGAGCTGTTTTTT.

V and J are TRBV4-1 and TRBJ1-1, with D perhaps TRBD1 (6 bases). V lost 1 base and J 2 bases, leaving 8 bases between the germline ends. The germline gives CDR1 MGHRA, CDR2 YSYEKL. The CDR3 consists of 14 residues. The CDR3 spells CASSQGQDNTEAFF. For the CDR3, the DNA is TGCGCCAGCAGCCAAGGACAGGACAACACTGAAGCTTTCTTT.

The chain uses TRBV2 and TRBJ2-5; D possibly matches TRBD1 or TRBD2 (5 bases each). The CDR3 has 13 amino acids. Germline loops: CDR1 SNHLY, CDR2 FYNNEI. V was shortened by 7 bases and J by 7 bases, with 16 bases between the two germline ends. The chain's CDR3 is CASNHGDLGTQYF. DNA for the CDR3: TGTGCCAGCAATCACGGGGACCTTGGGACCCAGTACTTC. The variable domain in full, with the rest retrieved from reference TRBV2 and TRBJ2-5, is EPEVTQTPSHQVTQMGQEVILRCVPISNHLYFYWYRQILGQKVEFLVSFYNNEISEKSEIFDDQFSVERPDGSNFTLKIRSTKLEDSAMYFCASNHGDLGTQYFGPGTRLLVL.

This clonotype occurred once. The genes are TRBV29-1 and TRBJ1-5; no clear D. Trimming left V 5 bases short and J 9 bases short, with 14 bases between. In germline, CDR1 is SQVTM, CDR2 ANQGSEA. CDR3 length: 12 amino acids. The DNA of the CDR3 is TGCAGCGTTAGAGGGTCGAATTCGCCCCAGCATTTT. As protein: CSVRGSNSPQHF.

In this sample, this clonotype turned up a few times. The chain uses TRBV7-9 and TRBJ2-7, with 11 bases matching TRBD2. The CDR3 consists of 17 residues. Trimming cost V 0 bases and J 4 bases; bases outside gene matches: 8. The germline V gene encodes CDR1 SEHNR and CDR2 FQNEAQ (reference sequence). CDR3 loop: CASSLAPSSGRAYEQYF. In DNA form, the CDR3 reads TGTGCCAGCAGCTTAGCGCCTAGTAGCGGGAGGGCTTACGAGCAGTACTTC.

This clonotype was seen a few times. The chain employs TRBV12-3 or TRBV12-4 and TRBJ1-2, with 7 bases that match TRBD1. Trimming at V came to 5 bases and at J to 4 bases, leaving 7 bases not matched to a gene. The CDR3 consists of 14 residues. This chain's CDR3 is CASSLQGIGYGYTF. The CDR3 DNA is TGTGCCAGCAGTCTACAGGGGATTGGCTATGGCTACACCTTC.

The chain employs TRBV2 and TRBJ2-1; 11 bases map to TRBD2. The CDR3 sequence is 16 residues long. Looked up from germline, CDR1 is SNHLY and CDR2 is FYNNEI. The V gene end was trimmed by 5 bases and the J gene end by 12 bases; junction bases not matched to a gene: 15. CDR3 DNA sequence: TGTGCCAGCAGTCCTATGGGTGGACTAGCGGGCAACGGGCAGTTCTTC. This gives the protein CASSPMGGLAGNGQFF.

This clonotype has a handful of counts. The V gene is TRBV7-9, the J gene TRBJ1-2, with D hard to call. The CDR3 is made up of 18 amino acids. CDR1 is SEHNR, CDR2 FQNEAQ, per germline (reference sequence). V dropped 4 bases and J dropped 4 bases, with 25 bases sitting between them. Here the CDR3 DNA reads TGTGCCAGCAGCTACAGAACCCCCCCGGGGAGGTATAGCTATGGCTACACCTTC. It codes for CASSYRTPPGRYSYGYTF.

The V and J genes are TRBV20-1 and TRBJ2-5; D unresolved. Per the germline V gene, CDR1 is DFQATT and CDR2 is SNEGSKA (reference sequence). V was shortened by 0 bases and J by 4 bases, with 9 bases between the two germline ends. There are 13 residues in the CDR3. The DNA of the CDR3 is TGCAGTGCTAGAGAGGTCCTAGGAGAGACCCAGTACTTC. This sequence encodes CSAREVLGETQYF.

This clonotype was found once. The chain recombines TRBV2 with TRBJ2-5; perhaps TRBD2 as D (5 bases). The J call is doubtful: the DNA matches TRBJ2-7 better. Germline-derived CDR1 and CDR2 are SNHLY and FYNNEI. The length of the CDR3 is 15 residues. CDR3 DNA sequence: TGTGCCAGCATTTTCTTCGCGGGTCCGTTAAGCGAGCAGTACTTC. Translated, it gives CASIFFAGPLSEQYF.

The chain has TRBV24-1 and TRBJ2-1; 7 positions match TRBD2. The germline gives CDR1 KGHDR, CDR2 SFDVKD. CDR3 length: 15 residues. The ends lost 1 base at V and 8 bases at J; junction bases unmatched: 7. The CDR3 loop is CATSDLAGPTDEQFF. The CDR3, as DNA: TGTGCCACCAGTGATTTAGCGGGGCCTACAGATGAGCAGTTCTTC.

On this clonotype itself: A read error may be the cause here, since a much bigger clone is one base away. The chain employs TRBV20-1 and TRBJ2-1; TRBD2 agrees at 10 bases. CDR3 length: 14 amino acids. Germline CDR1 is DFQATT and CDR2 is SNEGSKA (reference sequence). DNA of the CDR3: TGCGGATACCCAGGGCTAGCGGGGGACAGTGAGCAGTTCTTC. This encodes CGYPGLAGDSEQFF.

The chain joins TRBV20-1 to TRBJ2-7; D possibly corresponds to TRBD1 (6 bases). Germline loops: CDR1 DFQATT, CDR2 SNEGSKA (reference sequence). This CDR3 contains 13 residues. V was shortened by 6 bases and J by 9 bases, with 21 bases between the two germline ends. The CDR3 region is CSAQGTSEAGQYF. The CDR3 DNA reads as TGCAGTGCCCAGGGGACGTCAGAGGCGGGGCAGTACTTC.